The 23 T cell receptor beta chains in this list originate from one sample, sequenced in a study of shared clonotypes between healthy human individuals. Sequenced by immunoSEQ multiplex PCR; TCRdb stores in-frame clones only, minus some. The table lists approximately 940,000 clones, about three quarters of them singletons, with about 1.5% in the top ten. Sample: memory CD4+ T cells sorted from blood. Specified subset: CD45RA-negative fraction. These TCRs come from a man between 18 and 35 years old in good health.

This clone was detected once. This rearrangement joins TRBV5-1 to TRBJ2-3, with a tentative D call TRBD1 (6 bases). The germline CDR1 and CDR2 sequences are SGHRS and YFSETQ. V was clipped by 3 bases and J by 0 bases, with 8 bases between them. The CDR3 length is 14 residues. The CDR3 DNA reads TGCGCCAGCAGCTCCAGGGGTAGCACAGATACGCAGTATTTT. Protein product: CASSSRGSTDTQYF.

Comments on this clone: This could be a read error, since a much larger clone is one nucleotide away. The chain employs TRBV7-8 and TRBJ2-5; D remains ambiguous. This CDR3 is 12 amino acids long. The germline V gene has CDR1 SGHVS and CDR2 FQNEAQ. Trimming pared 0 bases from V and 1 base from J, leaving 0 bases between. The CDR3 spells CASSLAQETQYF. The CDR3 bases are TGTGCCAGCAGCTTAGCCCAAGAGACCCAGTACTTC.

The chain couples TRBV2 to TRBJ2-1; D not resolved. V gave up 2 bases and J gave up 10 bases, with 12 bases separating them. Per germline, CDR1 SNHLY and CDR2 FYNNEI. CDR3 size: 13 residues. The CDR3 region is CASSETLPLEQFF. CDR3 coding DNA: TGTGCCAGCAGTGAAACCCTCCCCCTAGAGCAGTTCTTC.

The rearrangement uses TRBV18 and TRBJ2-3, with D possibly being TRBD2 (6 bases). CDR3 length: 15 residues. Germline CDR1 is KGHSH and CDR2 is LQKENI. Trimming removed 0 bases from V and 1 base from J, with 8 bases in between. The CDR3 region has the DNA TGTGCCAGCTCACCACCTTCTAGCGGCACAGATACGCAGTATTTT. This gives the protein CASSPPSSGTDTQYF.

The chain links TRBV6-5 to TRBJ1-3; 8 nucleotides align to TRBD1. The CDR3 sequence is 15 residues long. In germline, CDR1 is MNHEY, CDR2 SVGAGI. With V trimmed by 5 bases and J by 0 bases, 3 bases remained unmatched. Here the CDR3 DNA reads TGTGCCAGCAGTCGTACAGGGGGCTCTGGAAACACCATATATTTT. Encoded protein: CASSRTGGSGNTIYF.

This chain uses TRBV6-1 with TRBJ1-4; D is perhaps TRBD1 (5 bases). The CDR3 runs 15 residues. V lost 3 bases and J lost 7, with 15 bases in between. The germline CDR1 and CDR2 sequences are MNHNS and SASEGT. CDR3 nucleotide sequence: TGTGCCAGCAGTGATCAGGGAGCGTTAGGTGAAAAACTGTTTTTT. Translation gives CASSDQGALGEKLFF.

This clone was seen once. This specimen includes other DNA sequences encoding the same CDR3. CDR3 bases: TGCAGTGCTAGGTCTAGCAATGAGCAGTTCTTC. It translates to CSARSSNEQFF. The chain employs TRBV20-1 and TRBJ2-1; D gene ambiguous. The V end was cut by 3 bases, the J end by 6 bases, with 6 bases between. The CDR3 loop spans 11 amino acids. In germline, CDR1 is DFQATT, CDR2 SNEGSKA (reference sequence).

J is TRBJ1-3 and V is TRBV30; 8 positions agree with TRBD1. The germline V gene encodes CDR1 GTSNPN and CDR2 SVGIG (reference sequence). The length of the CDR3 is 15 residues. V was clipped by 1 base and J by 2 bases; unmatched bases: 4. The CDR3 nucleotides are TGTGCCTGGAGTGGGGACAGGAGAACTGGAAACACCATATATTTT. It specifies CAWSGDRRTGNTIYF.

This chain uses TRBV19 with TRBJ1-5; D possibly corresponds to TRBD1 (6 bases). Per the germline V gene, CDR1 is LNHDA and CDR2 is SQIVND (reference sequence). CDR3 size: 14 residues. The V end was cut by 7 bases, the J end by 4 bases, with 14 bases between. CDR3 in DNA: TGTGCCAGTAAACTGGGACAAACAAATCAGCCCCAGCATTTT. Protein product: CASKLGQTNQPQHF.

This clone showed up just a few times. The chain joins TRBV7-6 to TRBJ1-2, with D uncertain. CDR3 length: 13 amino acids. Trimming pared 5 bases from V and 8 bases from J, leaving 15 bases between. Germline V CDR1 and CDR2: SGHVS, FNYEAQ. CDR3 amino acids: CASSTGIPQGYTF. DNA for the CDR3: TGTGCCAGCAGCACCGGGATCCCCCAAGGCTACACCTTC.

This sequence joins TRBV15 and TRBJ2-1; 7 bases are a match to TRBD2. The CDR3 covers 14 residues. V lost 0 bases and J lost 15; bases outside the gene matches: 11. Germline lookup yields CDR1 LNHNV and CDR2 YYDKDF (reference sequence). The DNA for the CDR3 is TGTGCCACCAGCAGAGAGAAGATATCACCGGGAGGGTTCTTC. Translation: CATSREKISPGGFF.

The J gene is TRBJ2-5, the V gene TRBV9; possible D gene TRBD1, 6 bases. Per germline, CDR1 SGDLS and CDR2 YYNGEE. CDR3 length: 15 amino acids. The V and J ends lost 0 bases and 5 bases respectively, with 14 bases between them. This chain's CDR3 is CASSVDGSGEETQYF. CDR3 DNA: TGTGCCAGCAGCGTAGATGGATCAGGGGAGGAGACCCAGTACTTC.

The chain joins TRBV7-9 to TRBJ2-7; no definite D call. Germline V gives CDR1 SEHNR, CDR2 FQNEAQ (reference sequence). The CDR3 extends over 13 amino acids. Trimming took 3 bases from V and 2 from J, leaving 8 bases between them. CDR3 residues: CASSLHGTYEQYF. Written as DNA, the CDR3 is TGTGCCAGCAGCTTGCACGGCACCTACGAGCAGTACTTC.

In its sample, this clone was seen a few times. V and J are TRBV6-1 and TRBJ1-4; no clear D. Germline assignment: CDR1 MNHNS and CDR2 SASEGT. The V gene lost 3 bases and the J gene lost 3 bases, with 8 bases spanning the gap. The CDR3 length is 14 residues. The CDR3 DNA is TGTGCCAGCAGTGATATCGGGCCTAATGAAAAACTGTTTTTT. It codes for CASSDIGPNEKLFF.

Points on this clone: At one of its ends the junction is not consistent with the germline gene, which may arise from a read error. The chain uses TRBV7-7 and TRBJ2-2; 7 bases are shared with TRBD1. CDR3 length: 13 amino acids. The germline V gene encodes CDR1 SSHAT and CDR2 FNYEAQ (reference sequence). CDR3: CASRQGNTGELFF. The CDR3, as DNA: TGTGCTAGCAGACAGGGGAACACCGGGGAGCTGTTTTTT.

The chain is built from TRBV29-1 and TRBJ2-3; D is undetermined. The length of the CDR3 is 15 residues. Germline V gene sequence: CDR1 SQVTM, CDR2 ANQGSEA. V shed 7 bases and J shed 0 bases, with 17 bases lying between them. CDR3 loop: CSAPPPAGSTDTQYF. The CDR3 DNA follows: TGCAGCGCCCCACCCCCCGCTGGGAGCACAGATACGCAGTATTTT.

There are a few counts of this clone. This chain uses TRBV18 with TRBJ2-2; D is uncertain. This CDR3 has 13 residues. CDR1 is KGHSH, CDR2 LQKENI, per germline. Trimming cost V 6 bases and J 6 bases, with 11 bases left between them. In DNA, the CDR3 is TGTGCCAGCTCGCCCAGCCATCCCGGGGAGCTGTTTTTT. Translated, it gives CASSPSHPGELFF. Full variable domain (remainder filled in from reference TRBV18 and TRBJ2-2): NAGVMQNPRHLVRRRGQEARLRCSPMKGHSHVYWYRQLPEEGLKFMVYLQKENIIDESGMPKERFSAEFPKEGPSILRIQQVVRGDSAAYFCASSPSHPGELFFGEGSRLTVL.

V usage is TRBV14 and J usage is TRBJ2-5, with D unresolved. The CDR3 loop spans 13 amino acids. The V end lost 2 bases, the J end lost 4 bases, and 8 bases lay between the germline ends. Germline CDR1 SGHDN, CDR2 FVKESK. As DNA, the CDR3 is TGTGCCAGCAGCCAACTGCAGGCAGAGACCCAGTACTTC. Encoded protein: CASSQLQAETQYF.

This chain links TRBV7-9 with TRBJ1-2; tentatively, D is TRBD1 (6 bases). Germline CDR1 reads SEHNR; CDR2 reads FQNEAQ (reference sequence). The CDR3 totals 12 residues. The V end lost 3 bases, the J end lost 10 bases, and 12 bases lay between the germline ends. CDR3 in DNA: TGTGCCAGCAGCTTTGACAGGTCCCACTACACCTTC. This codes for CASSFDRSHYTF.

The chain links TRBV7-2 to TRBJ2-3; 8 bases align to TRBD1. This CDR3 spans 18 amino acids. Germline loops: CDR1 SGHTA, CDR2 FQGNSA. J was trimmed by 4 bases and V by 3 bases; bases with no gene match: 15. CDR3 region: CASSFPGIGQGAADTQYF. CDR3 bases: TGTGCCAGCAGCTTCCCGGGAATTGGGCAGGGGGCAGCAGATACGCAGTATTTT.

The chain is built from TRBV27 and TRBJ1-5; maybe TRBD1 (6 bases). The CDR3 is made up of 15 amino acids. In germline, CDR1 is MNHEY, CDR2 SMNVEV (reference sequence). Between the trimmed V and J ends, which lost 6 bases and 0 bases, there was a span of 12 bases. This chain's CDR3 is CASRLGGLSNQPQHF. The DNA of the CDR3 is TGTGCCAGCAGGTTGGGGGGCCTTAGCAATCAGCCCCAGCATTTT.

CDR3 region: CASSLDPPDYGYTF. The CDR3, as DNA: TGTGCCAGCAGCTTAGACCCACCCGACTATGGCTACACCTTC. The J gene is TRBJ1-2, the V gene TRBV7-8; D uncertain. This CDR3 is built from 14 residues. Looked up from germline, CDR1 is SGHVS and CDR2 is FQNEAQ. The V and J ends lost 1 base and 3 bases respectively, with 9 bases between them.

V and J are TRBV19 and TRBJ2-1; 11 positions agree with TRBD2. V lost 2 bases, J lost 8 bases, and 8 bases stayed unmatched. This CDR3 is 16 amino acids long. Looked up from germline, CDR1 is LNHDA and CDR2 is SQIVND (reference sequence). In DNA, the CDR3 is TGTGCCAGTAGTATACGTGGCCTAGCGGGAGGAGATGAGCAGTTCTTC. This gives the protein CASSIRGLAGGDEQFF.